This entry features one T cell receptor (beta chain) sequence. What it binds is not known. The record originates from a study of cytomegalovirus exposure and HLA in healthy donors. Study-wide results and limits: A few of the chains that were CMV-associated were confirmed in vitro to be specific for CMV antigens.

The length of the CDR3 is 14 residues. The junction had 7 bases not matched to a gene; V was cut back by 4 bases and J by 6 bases. Germline-derived CDR1 and CDR2 are MNHNS and SASEGT. PCR used 60 Vbeta primers and 13 Jbeta primers. Assay: immunoSEQ multiplex PCR; the TCRdb copy retains only in-frame clones and omits some. Its table records 100,000 to 150,000 clones. The donors were healthy bone marrow donors. This receptor was taken from a man between 35 and 55 years old in good health and CMV-seronegative. The chain has TRBV6-1 and TRBJ1-1; 8 bases align to TRBD1. The sample consisted of PBMCs. The CDR3: CASSVGQGVAEAFF. CDR3 in DNA: TGTGCCAGCAGTGTCGGACAGGGCGTAGCTGAAGCTTTCTTT.